Each of the 8 T cell receptor beta chains below was sequenced from the same sample in a study of low-dose radiotherapy and immunotherapy resistance in tumors. Covering alpha and beta chains, TRAV- and TRBV-specific primers were used for the first-strand cDNA. TCRs were put through 20 to 25 PCR cycles of amplification with Phusion. A constant-region primer and the V-primer adapter served as the primer pair. Each CDR3 protein gets one entry after TCRdb re-called the reads with MiXCR. This table holds approximately 70,000 distinct CDR3 sequences, roughly 30% found once. The time point: before trial treatment. Sequenced here: PBMCs, sampled before treatment. These TCRs come from a female donor with ovarian cancer.

This clonotype was observed many times. This chain links TRBV7-2 with TRBJ2-1; D possibly corresponds to TRBD1 (5 bases). V shed 5 bases and J shed 2 bases, with 13 bases lying between them. The CDR3 length is 15 residues. CDR1 is SGHTA, CDR2 FQGNSA, per germline. Here the CDR3 reads CASSQTATTYNEQFF. Here the CDR3 DNA reads TGTGCCAGCAGCCAGACAGCGACCACCTACAATGAGCAGTTCTTC.

This clonotype appeared many times. The CDR3 here is CASTRVKWGEKLFF. The DNA for the CDR3 is TGTGCCAGCACCCGAGTAAAGTGGGGTGAAAAACTGTTTTTT. V usage is TRBV28 and J usage is TRBJ1-4; unclear D gene. Germline CDR1 reads MDHEN; CDR2 reads SYDVKM. The V and J ends lost 7 bases and 7 bases respectively, with 16 bases between them. This CDR3 spans 14 amino acids. Based on the CDR3 plus reference TRBV28 and TRBJ1-4, the full variable domain is DVKVTQSSRYLVKRTGEKVFLECVQDMDHENMFWYRQDPGLGLRLIYFSYDVKMKEKGDIPEGYSVSREKKERFSLILESASTNQTSMYLCASTRVKWGEKLFFGSGTQLSVL.

This CDR3 reads CASRVGQGSPDTQYF. In DNA, the CDR3 is TGCGCCAGCAGGGTGGGACAGGGAAGTCCAGATACGCAGTATTTT. The V gene is TRBV5-1, the J gene TRBJ2-3; 9 bases are a match to TRBD1. Per germline, CDR1 SGHRS and CDR2 YFSETQ. V lost 5 bases and J lost 4; bases outside the gene matches: 8. The CDR3 length is 15 residues.

CDR3 sequence (DNA): TGTGCCAGCAGTTTTCAGCAGAACACTGAAGCTTTCTTT. Amino acids: CASSFQQNTEAFF. The V gene is TRBV28, the J gene TRBJ1-1; D gene ambiguous. The ends were cut back, 3 bases at V and 1 base at J, with 6 bases in the middle. Germline V gene sequence: CDR1 MDHEN, CDR2 SYDVKM. The CDR3 has 13 amino acids. Full variable domain (missing parts from reference TRBV28 and TRBJ1-1): DVKVTQSSRYLVKRTGEKVFLECVQDMDHENMFWYRQDPGLGLRLIYFSYDVKMKEKGDIPEGYSVSREKKERFSLILESASTNQTSMYLCASSFQQNTEAFFGQGTRLTVV.

Points on this clonotype: One junction end does not reproduce the germline sequence, and a read error may be involved. This rearrangement joins TRBV28 to TRBJ2-5; no definite D call. There are 12 residues in the CDR3. Germline V gene data show CDR1 as MDHEN and CDR2 as SYDVKM. The CDR3 bases are TGTGCCAGCAGTCCTCCCAGCCGACAATTCCACTTC. Amino acids: CASSPPSRQFHF.

This clonotype was observed a few times. The chain combines TRBV4-3 with TRBJ2-4; tentative D call: TRBD2 (5 bases). V gave up 1 base and J gave up 1 base, with 20 bases separating them. Per germline, CDR1 LGHNA and CDR2 YSLEER. This CDR3 contains 19 residues. CDR3 loop: CASSQGSVSTATAKNIQYF. CDR3 nucleotides: TGCGCCAGCAGCCAAGGTAGCGTTAGTACCGCGACGGCCAAAAACATTCAGTACTTC.

This clonotype was counted many times. The chain employs TRBV6-8 and TRBJ2-2; D is unclear. The CDR3 extends over 15 amino acids. The V and J ends lost 6 bases and 5 bases respectively, with 16 bases between them. Germline V CDR1 and CDR2: MNHGY, SAAAGT. CDR3 DNA: TGTGCCAGCAGAAAGGAGATGTCGCTAACCGGGGAGCTGTTTTTT. This gives the protein CASRKEMSLTGELFF.

This clonotype was counted ten times or more. This chain joins TRBV29-1 and TRBJ1-2; D gene uncertain. Germline V gene sequence: CDR1 SQVTM, CDR2 ANQGSEA. The CDR3 totals 13 residues. V lost 2 bases to trimming and J lost 2 bases, with 9 bases between them. The CDR3 sequence: CSVESGENYGYTF. The CDR3 bases are TGCAGCGTTGAATCCGGCGAGAACTATGGCTACACCTTC.